This TCR beta chain was retrieved from a study of shared clonotypes between healthy human individuals. Study-wide context: Ranging from 18 to 49 in age, donors were two women and three men. Three plates each covered CD4 naive and memory; CD8 naive two, CD8 memory one.

This table comes from immunoSEQ multiplex PCR, and its TCRdb copy is limited to in-frame clones, with some not included. The sample contains approximately 1.5 million clones, about 98.5% of which appear only once. On this clone itself: Its antigen is not known.

The CDR3 is made up of 15 amino acids. The germline V gene encodes CDR1 MGHRA and CDR2 YSYEKL. V lost 1 base to trimming and J lost 3 bases, with 13 bases between them. Study-wide findings and caveats: It was observed that 5% to 6% of naive CD4 clonotypes were shared across several donors.

The sequenced sample was naive CD4+ T cells sorted from blood. Indicated subset: CD45RA+ positively selected. The origin of this receptor is a man aged 25-45 years in good health. The chain recombines TRBV4-1 with TRBJ2-7; possibly TRBD2 for D (7 bases). CDR3 nucleotide sequence: TGCGCCAGCAGCCAAGTGGGGGGGCGCTTCTACGAGCAGTACTTC. Protein product: CASSQVGGRFYEQYF.